This TCR beta chain was sequenced for a study of OX40 agonist ivuxolimab in advanced cancers. Whole-study context: Ivuxolimab is a fully human IgG2 antibody that activates OX40 (CD134). Every 2 weeks, patients got intravenous ivuxolimab at one of six dose levels (0.01-10 mg/kg). Study-level results: It was not determined which antigens were specifically recognized by the peripheral T cells that had undergone clonal expansion.

As to this clone: Its antigen is not identified.

A history of autoimmune disease or systemic immunosuppression excluded patients. The protocol was immunoSEQ multiplex PCR, while the TCRdb copy is restricted to in-frame clones and leaves out a portion. The sample lists tens of thousands of clones; around 87% were seen once. Trimming removed 6 bases from V and 9 bases from J, with 12 bases in between. CDR3 length equals 11 residues. Germline-derived CDR1 and CDR2 are DFQATT and SNEGSKA (reference sequence). The material sequenced was CD4+ or CD8+ T cells sorted from blood, taken in a trial of the OX40 agonist ivuxolimab. The receptor comes from an adult with an advanced solid tumor such as melanoma, head and neck, liver or kidney cancer. The chain joins TRBV20-1 to TRBJ2-4; a weak D match, TRBD1 (6 bases). CDR3 nucleotides: TGCAGTGCCAGGCAGGGGAGCATTCAGTACTTC. This translates into CSARQGSIQYF.